A single sample is the source of the 24 T cell receptor beta chains below, sequenced in a study of blood T cell repertoires in COVID-19. Clones were sequenced by immunoSEQ multiplex PCR, and TCRdb holds only the in-frame ones, with some missing. The table records 150,000 or so clones, about four fifths of them present only once. The sequenced sample consisted of PBMCs or T cells enriched from blood (not recorded which). All receptors derive from an older woman who had recovered from COVID-19.

The chain combines TRBV12-3 or TRBV12-4 with TRBJ2-5; D unresolved. CDR3 length equals 11 residues. V dropped 2 bases and J dropped 5 bases, with 3 bases sitting between them. The DNA of the CDR3 is TGTGCCAGCAGTTTACTGGAGACCCAGTACTTC. As protein: CASSLLETQYF.

The genes are TRBV19 and TRBJ1-2; TRBD1 agrees at 9 bases. The germline gives CDR1 LNHDA, CDR2 SQIVND (reference sequence). V shed 5 bases, J shed 2 bases, and the junction held 9 bases outside the gene matches. CDR3 size: 16 residues. The CDR3 protein is CASSLSTGGSNYGYTF. DNA for the CDR3: TGTGCCAGTAGTCTGTCGACAGGGGGATCCAACTATGGCTACACCTTC.

The chain couples TRBV12-5 to TRBJ2-1, with 9 bases matching TRBD1. Germline CDR1 reads LGHNT; CDR2 reads FRNRAP. CDR3 length: 17 residues. V was clipped by 7 bases and J by 3 bases; unmatched bases: 13. The CDR3 nucleotides are TGTGCTAGTGCCCTAAGGACAGGGGCCAGGCTCTACAATGAGCAGTTCTTC. It is translated as CASALRTGARLYNEQFF.

This CDR3 is CASSLWAGLNTEAFF. The CDR3 nucleotides are TGTGCCAGCAGCTTGTGGGCAGGGCTAAACACTGAAGCTTTCTTT. The chain uses TRBV7-2 and TRBJ1-1; TRBD1 might be the D (5 bases). Per germline, CDR1 SGHTA and CDR2 FQGNSA. CDR3 length: 15 amino acids. The germline V and J ends were trimmed by 3 bases and 2 bases, with 13 bases remaining between them. The full variable domain, rest sourced from reference TRBV7-2 and TRBJ1-1, is GAGVSQSPSNKVTEKGKDVELRCDPISGHTALYWYRQSLGQGLEFLIYFQGNSAPDKSGLPSDRFSAERTGGSVSTLTIQRTQQEDSAVYLCASSLWAGLNTEAFFGQGTRLTVV.

The V and J genes are TRBV27 and TRBJ1-5, with TRBD1 matching over 9 bases. The CDR3 has 15 amino acids. With V trimmed by 6 bases and J by 7 bases, 10 bases remained unmatched. Germline-derived CDR1 and CDR2 are MNHEY and SMNVEV (reference sequence). The chain's CDR3 is CASRSRRQGDQPQHF. CDR3 DNA sequence: TGTGCCAGCAGGTCCCGGAGACAGGGGGACCAGCCCCAGCATTTT.

There are a few counts of this clone. The chain links TRBV18 to TRBJ2-1; TRBD2 agrees at 11 bases. Per the germline V gene, CDR1 is KGHSH and CDR2 is LQKENI. Trimming at V came to 0 bases and at J to 10 bases, leaving 8 bases not matched to a gene. The CDR3 spans 16 residues. CDR3 nucleotides: TGTGCCAGCTCACCACCTAGCGGGGGGGCCCTAGGAGAGCAGTTCTTC. Translation gives CASSPPSGGALGEQFF.

The chain combines TRBV9 with TRBJ1-3; D not certain. This CDR3 spans 15 amino acids. Trimming removed 3 bases at V and 5 bases at J, with 15 bases between. Germline loops: CDR1 SGDLS, CDR2 YYNGEE. CDR3 coding DNA: TGTGCCAGCAGCGAAGGGCCGGGAAGGCGAAACACCATATATTTT. Residues: CASSEGPGRRNTIYF.

The chain recombines TRBV13 with TRBJ1-4; D is perhaps TRBD1 (6 bases). The CDR3 is 15 amino acids. V was shortened by 3 bases and J by 8 bases, with 16 bases between the two germline ends. Per the germline V gene, CDR1 is PRHDT and CDR2 is FYEKMQ (reference sequence). The CDR3 DNA is TGTGCCAGCAGCTTTAGACCCAGGGGTACGGAAAAACTGTTTTTT. It yields the protein CASSFRPRGTEKLFF.

The chain carries TRBV2 and TRBJ2-5; 14 bases agree with TRBD2. CDR3 length: 16 residues. Trimming removed 4 bases from V and 3 bases from J; junction bases left unmatched: 4. CDR1 is SNHLY and CDR2 is FYNNEI in the germline V gene. The CDR3 sequence: CASSGRLAGGKETQYF. The CDR3 DNA is TGTGCCAGCAGTGGCCGACTAGCGGGGGGGAAAGAGACCCAGTACTTC.

V usage is TRBV21-1 and J usage is TRBJ2-2; the table assigns TRBD2, which was not confirmed against the DNA. TRBV21-1 is classified as a pseudogene. This CDR3 comprises 12 residues. CDR3: CASSKVSGELFF. CDR3 DNA: TGTGCCAGCAGCAAAGTTTCGGGGGAGCTGTTTTTT.

A single count supports this clone. The genes are TRBV6-1 and TRBJ1-6, with 7 bases that match TRBD1. Unmatched junction bases numbered 2, after V lost 1 base and J lost 5 bases. Germline CDR1 and CDR2: MNHNS and SASEGT. The CDR3 covers 15 residues. CDR3 residues: CASSEGTGNNSPLHF. CDR3 in DNA: TGTGCCAGCAGTGAAGGGACAGGCAATAATTCACCCCTCCACTTT.

The CDR3 nucleotides are TGTGCCAGCAGCCAACGCCTTGCGGGGGGAGTTTACAATGAGCAGTTCTTC. This encodes CASSQRLAGGVYNEQFF. The rearrangement joins TRBV4-2 to TRBJ2-1; 8 bases fit TRBD2. This CDR3 comprises 17 residues. Germline V gives CDR1 LGHNA, CDR2 YNFKEQ. Germline trimming cut 2 bases from V and 4 bases from J; bases unmatched to any gene: 10.

This clone was seen repeatedly, ten times or more. The chain couples TRBV19 to TRBJ2-4, with TRBD2 as a possible D gene (5 bases). The CDR3 is 14 amino acids. The V end lost 5 bases, the J end lost 6 bases, and 14 bases lay between the germline ends. Looked up from germline, CDR1 is LNHDA and CDR2 is SQIVND (reference sequence). DNA of the CDR3: TGTGCCAGTAGTCCGGCCTCCGCGGGAAACATTCAGTACTTC. As protein: CASSPASAGNIQYF. Supplemented by reference TRBV19 and TRBJ2-4, the full variable domain reads DGGITQSPKYLFRKEGQNVTLSCEQNLNHDAMYWYRQDPGQGLRLIYYSQIVNDFQKGDIAEGYSVSREKKESFPLTVTSAQKNPTAFYLCASSPASAGNIQYFGAGTRLSVL.

This clone was seen a handful of times. This chain connects TRBV5-1 to TRBJ2-7; D is perhaps TRBD2 (6 bases). The germline V gene encodes CDR1 SGHRS and CDR2 YFSETQ. V was shortened by 4 bases and J by 4 bases, with 15 bases between the two germline ends. This CDR3 is 14 amino acids long. The CDR3 spells CASSREEGRYEQYF. In DNA, the CDR3 is TGCGCCAGCAGCCGAGAGGAGGGGCGGTACGAGCAGTACTTC.

V and J are TRBV7-3 and TRBJ2-1; the D is unclear. Trimming stripped 1 base from V and 6 bases from J, with 7 bases between. Germline V CDR1 and CDR2: SGHTA, FQGTGA. This CDR3 contains 13 residues. The CDR3 loop is CASSLNYGNEQFF. DNA of the CDR3: TGTGCCAGCAGCTTAAACTACGGCAATGAGCAGTTCTTC.

V usage is TRBV19 and J usage is TRBJ1-6; 8 positions agree with TRBD1. With V trimmed by 0 bases and J by 10 bases, 11 bases remained unmatched. The CDR3 covers 17 residues. Germline-derived CDR1 and CDR2 are LNHDA and SQIVND (reference sequence). The CDR3 DNA reads as TGTGCCAGTAGTATAGATTCGTACAGGGGGAGGCGATCACCCCTCCACTTT. The encoded protein is CASSIDSYRGRRSPLHF.

This clone was recorded a few times. CDR3 amino acids: CASSQTGGWTVYGYTF. The CDR3, as DNA: TGTGCCAGCAGCCAAACCGGGGGATGGACTGTGTATGGCTACACCTTC. The genes are TRBV3-1 (or the pseudogene TRBV3-2) and TRBJ1-2; tentatively, D is TRBD1 (5 bases). In germline, CDR1 is LGHDT, CDR2 YNNKEL (reference sequence). The CDR3 is made up of 16 amino acids. The V and J ends lost 2 bases and 5 bases respectively, with 18 bases between them.

This rearrangement joins TRBV2 to TRBJ2-2; possibly TRBD1 for D (6 bases). The CDR3 spans 16 residues. CDR1 and CDR2 (germline): SNHLY, FYNNEI. V lost 2 bases and J lost 5, with 15 bases in between. The chain's CDR3 is CASSERLGAGTGELFF. The CDR3 DNA reads TGTGCCAGCAGTGAACGGCTGGGGGCCGGAACCGGGGAGCTGTTTTTT.

The CDR3 region is CASSVQGAGFGEKLFF. The CDR3 DNA sequence: TGTGCCAGCAGCGTGCAGGGGGCCGGTTTTGGGGAAAAACTGTTTTTT. The J gene is TRBJ1-4, the V gene TRBV9; 8 bases agree with TRBD1. The CDR3 extends over 16 amino acids. V lost 2 bases, J lost 8 bases, and 11 bases stayed unmatched. The germline gives CDR1 SGDLS, CDR2 YYNGEE.

V usage is TRBV29-1 and J usage is TRBJ2-1, with D uncertain. The V gene's germline CDR1 is SQVTM and CDR2 ANQGSEA. V gave up 0 bases and J gave up 8 bases, with 11 bases separating them. This CDR3 is built from 13 residues. The CDR3 reads CSVEEAKLHEQFF. The CDR3 coding sequence is TGCAGCGTTGAAGAGGCTAAACTACATGAGCAGTTCTTC.

The V gene is TRBV27, the J gene TRBJ2-3; D possibly corresponds to TRBD1 (6 bases). Germline-derived CDR1 and CDR2 are MNHEY and SMNVEV (reference sequence). V lost 5 bases to trimming and J lost 0 bases, with 12 bases between them. CDR3 size: 15 residues. This CDR3 reads CASSPGTSSTDTQYF. In DNA, the CDR3 is TGTGCCAGCAGTCCCGGGACAAGTAGCACAGATACGCAGTATTTT.

The J gene is TRBJ1-1, the V gene TRBV2, with 7 positions matching TRBD1. The length of the CDR3 is 14 residues. Germline V CDR1 and CDR2: SNHLY, FYNNEI. V shed 6 bases and J 4 bases; nucleotides not matched to a gene: 8. CDR3 in DNA: TGTGCCAGCAGGGAGGAACAGGGGACCACTGAAGCTTTCTTT. The encoded protein is CASREEQGTTEAFF.

The rearrangement links TRBV12-3 or TRBV12-4 to TRBJ1-1; D possibly corresponds to TRBD1 (5 bases). V lost 4 bases, J lost 11 bases, and 14 bases lay in between. The CDR3 is 12 amino acids. This CDR3 is CASSSGLLGAFF. CDR3 nucleotide sequence: TGTGCCAGCAGTTCAGGGCTATTGGGCGCTTTCTTT.

The rearrangement links TRBV3-1 (or the pseudogene TRBV3-2) to TRBJ1-1; D uncertain. Germline CDR1 is LGHDT and CDR2 is YNNKEL (reference sequence). The CDR3 length is 13 residues. Trimming cost V 2 bases and J 0 bases, with 4 bases left between them. CDR3 loop: CASSQYLNTEAFF. The CDR3 DNA reads as TGTGCCAGCAGCCAATACTTGAACACTGAAGCTTTCTTT.